A selection of T cell receptor beta chains follows, all from one sample in a study of OX40 agonist ivuxolimab in advanced cancers. Some clones are missing from TCRdb's copy, which holds only in-frame ones; the method was immunoSEQ multiplex PCR. The sample includes tens of thousands of clones, 75% to 90% of them seen just once. The sequencing used CD4+ or CD8+ T cells sorted from blood, collected in a trial of the OX40 agonist ivuxolimab. All receptors come from an adult with an advanced solid tumor such as melanoma, head and neck, liver or kidney cancer. The CDR3 runs from the conserved cysteine through the conserved F or W. The order of the fields is J gene, clone size, V gene, CDR3 protein. Clone size appears in some rows only: once, few, many, or a class for an expanded clone.

TRBJ2-1,NA,TRBV19,CAAGNLAGTSSYNEQFF
TRBJ2-2,NA,TRBV15,CATSISPEGELFF
TRBJ2-3,NA,TRBV10-3,CAISDLAGGGDTQYF
TRBJ1-5,NA,TRBV19,CASSIRRGRGNQPQHF
TRBJ1-4,NA,TRBV5-1,CASSLQGLANEKLFF
TRBJ1-2,NA,TRBV7-2,CASSAPQGYGYTF
TRBJ2-3,once,TRBV28,CASSGQIAGGTDTQYF
TRBJ2-1,NA,TRBV27,CASSLQAGSSYNEQFF
TRBJ2-7,NA,TRBV5-6,CASSFASRASYEQYF
TRBJ1-5,few,TRBV30,CAWRRTGTHQPQHF
TRBJ2-3,NA,TRBV5-6,CASSLLDTQYF
TRBJ2-3,NA,TRBV2,CASSQTGTSGTDTQYF
TRBJ2-2,NA,TRBV11-2,CASSSETGGNTGELFF
TRBJ2-5,NA,TRBV19,CASSKVGETQYF
TRBJ1-5,NA,TRBV4-1,CASSQEGQGFNQPQHF
TRBJ1-1,NA,TRBV28,CASSTPGASGTEAFF
TRBJ2-3,NA,TRBV5-4,CASSRREGYTDTQYF
TRBJ2-7,NA,TRBV7-8,CASSFWDYEQYF
TRBJ1-5,NA,TRBV9,CASSGAMGGHYSNQPQHF
TRBJ1-2,NA,TRBV6-6,CASSSDRLGYTF
TRBJ2-1,NA,TRBV10-3,CAISENGNEQFF
TRBJ2-5,NA,TRBV5-1,CASSLAGGPVETQYF
TRBJ2-7,NA,TRBV29-1,CSVEELAGGRNYEQYF
TRBJ1-4,NA,TRBV4-3,CASSQGQGATNEKLFF
TRBJ2-7,NA,TRBV7-2,CASSPHSGTASYEQYF
TRBJ2-3,NA,TRBV5-1,CASSLATSGGFTDTQYF
TRBJ1-4,NA,TRBV29-1,CSVRQINEKLFF
TRBJ1-6,once,TRBV10-3,CAIGQGLDSPLHF
TRBJ1-3,NA,TRBV19,CASSPGTGNTIYF
TRBJ1-3,NA,TRBV7-9,CASSDNRAGNTIYF
TRBJ1-2,NA,TRBV11-1,CASSPGQGLYGYTF
TRBJ1-5,NA,TRBV18,CASSPLGRVAGNQPQHF
TRBJ1-1,NA,TRBV25-1,CASSEMEQGSGLNTEAFF
TRBJ2-1,NA,TRBV2,CASRTTGINEQFF
TRBJ2-1,NA,TRBV9,CVGSVGRVGPAAGNEQFF
TRBJ2-7,NA,TRBV30,CAWSLGGTAIYEQYF
TRBJ2-3,NA,TRBV7-8,CASSAGQRHSTDTQYF
TRBJ1-1,NA,TRBV6-5,CASRDTLNTEAFF
TRBJ1-1,NA,TRBV29-1,CSVRLSFEAFF
TRBJ2-5,NA,TRBV5-4,CASSATIGGIQETQYF
TRBJ1-2,NA,TRBV6-1,CASTPTEDYGYTF
TRBJ1-3,NA,TRBV11-2,CASSFGEPIGNTIYF
TRBJ2-1,NA,TRBV18,CASSPASGSRNEQFF
TRBJ1-2,NA,TRBV27,CASSPHLTGQGMSYTF
TRBJ2-3,NA,TRBV7-2,CASITSGGFTDTQYF
TRBJ2-3,NA,TRBV10-3,CAISDPSDTQYF
TRBJ2-6,NA,TRBV14,CASSQGGSGANVLTF
TRBJ1-1,few,TRBV28,CASSFSSEAFF
TRBJ2-2,few,TRBV21-1,CASSKGQQNTGELFF
TRBJ2-1,NA,TRBV11-2,CASSLRLAGVSNEQFF
TRBJ1-4,NA,TRBV18,CASSPPLGQVNEKLFF
TRBJ1-2,NA,TRBV2,CASSLSEQGSGYTF
TRBJ1-4,NA,TRBV5-1,CASSLGATSEKLFF
TRBJ2-3,NA,TRBV5-6,CASRGMGRTDTQYF
TRBJ1-5,once,TRBV5-6,CASSLRGVNQPQHF
TRBJ1-2,NA,TRBV5-1,CASSFGGDYGYTF
TRBJ2-5,NA,TRBV6-1,CASSEFRETQYF